What follows are 13 T cell receptor beta chains derived from one specimen sequenced in a study of blood T cells in healthy people across ages. Primers used in a second PCR of roughly 7 to 12 cycles were a sample-barcoded 5' primer and a J-beta primer mix. One entry per CDR3 protein, called by TCRdb with MiXCR from the 5' RACE reads. The sample gives about 580,000 distinct CDR3 sequences, around 48% of which show up once; roughly 25% is in the top ten. Sequenced material: blood. These receptors came from a man older than 75 in good health.

The chain has TRBV5-1 and TRBJ2-7, with D perhaps matching TRBD1 (5 bases). Trimming pared 2 bases from V and 3 bases from J, leaving 12 bases between. This CDR3 comprises 14 residues. In germline, CDR1 is SGHRS, CDR2 YFSETQ. CDR3 bases: TGCGCCAGCAGCTTATCGACAGATTTCTACGAGCAGTACTTC. Protein: CASSLSTDFYEQYF.

The chain is built from TRBV5-5 and TRBJ1-1; D is uncertain. V dropped 4 bases and J dropped 7 bases, with 17 bases sitting between them. This CDR3 region has 14 residues. Germline V gives CDR1 SGHKS, CDR2 YYEKEE (reference sequence). This CDR3 is CASSPLLGRDEAFF. DNA for the CDR3: TGTGCCAGCAGCCCGCTACTCGGGAGGGATGAAGCTTTCTTT.

This chain connects TRBV6-5 to TRBJ2-7; 8 bases map to TRBD1. The CDR3 sequence is 15 residues long. V lost 6 bases, J lost 5 bases, and 12 bases stayed unmatched. Germline assignment: CDR1 MNHEY and CDR2 SVGAGI. The CDR3 DNA reads as TGTGCCAGCAGCTCCTACAGGGGGGAGCCGCACGAGCAGTACTTC. The encoded protein is CASSSYRGEPHEQYF.

The genes are TRBV7-2 and TRBJ2-6; D unclear. V lost 1 base, J lost 0 bases, and 7 bases lay in between. This CDR3 contains 16 residues. CDR1 and CDR2 from the germline V gene are SGHTA and FQGNSA. The CDR3 sequence: CASSLGFLSGANVLTF. CDR3 sequence (DNA): TGTGCCAGCAGCTTAGGATTCCTCTCTGGGGCCAACGTCCTGACTTTC.

This clonotype was observed a handful of times. This chain links TRBV29-1 with TRBJ2-4; tentatively, D is TRBD2 (6 bases). V gave up 1 base and J gave up 8 bases, with 6 bases separating them. The CDR3 covers 11 residues. The germline V gene encodes CDR1 SQVTM and CDR2 ANQGSEA. The CDR3 protein is CSVEGRDIQYF. The CDR3 DNA reads TGCAGCGTTGAAGGGAGGGACATTCAGTACTTC.

The genes are TRBV11-2 and TRBJ2-5; D is perhaps TRBD2 (5 bases). This CDR3 spans 17 amino acids. Germline lookup yields CDR1 SGHAT and CDR2 FQNNGV. V shed 4 bases and J shed 1 base, with 19 bases lying between them. In DNA, the CDR3 is TGTGCCAGCAGCTCCGGTCGAGGCACCGGGGTCCAAGAGACCCAGTACTTC. It encodes CASSSGRGTGVQETQYF.

This chain connects TRBV7-7 to TRBJ2-3; 8 nucleotides align to TRBD1. With V trimmed by 5 bases and J by 4 bases, 8 bases remained unmatched. The CDR3 totals 15 residues. CDR1 is SSHAT, CDR2 FNYEAQ, per germline (reference sequence). CDR3 sequence reads: CASSPTQGAADTQYF. The CDR3 region has the DNA TGTGCCAGCAGCCCCACCCAGGGGGCCGCAGATACGCAGTATTTT.

Only a few counts were recorded for this clonotype. The chain is built from TRBV7-8 and TRBJ2-7; 7 bases are a match to TRBD1. The germline gives CDR1 SGHVS, CDR2 FQNEAQ. The CDR3 length is 14 residues. Unmatched junction bases numbered 5, after V lost 4 bases and J lost 2 bases. The CDR3 DNA reads as TGTGCCAGCAGCTCCCAGGGGGTGGCCTACGAGCAGTACTTC. Protein: CASSSQGVAYEQYF. Full variable domain (remainder filled in from reference TRBV7-8 and TRBJ2-7): GAGVSQSPRYKVAKRGQDVALRCDPISGHVSLFWYQQALGQGPEFLTYFQNEAQLDKSGLPSDRFFAERPEGSVSTLKIQRTQQEDSAVYLCASSSQGVAYEQYFGPGTRLTVT.

The V gene is TRBV7-9, the J gene TRBJ2-7; TRBD2 matches 14 bases. The CDR3 has 18 residues. In germline, CDR1 is SEHNR, CDR2 FQNEAQ (reference sequence). Trimming at V came to 1 base and at J to 5 bases, leaving 10 bases not matched to a gene. This CDR3 is CASSLGGTSGRFGDEQYF. The CDR3 nucleotides are TGTGCCAGCAGCTTAGGTGGGACTAGCGGGAGATTTGGGGACGAGCAGTACTTC.

The chain uses TRBV20-1 and TRBJ1-5; perhaps TRBD1 as D (5 bases). Trimming shortened V by 3 bases and J by 7 bases, and 16 bases separated the two germline ends. There are 14 residues in the CDR3. Germline V CDR1 and CDR2: DFQATT, SNEGSKA (reference sequence). The CDR3 loop is CSASQTAGSQPQHF. The DNA for the CDR3 is TGCAGTGCTAGTCAGACCGCAGGGAGCCAGCCCCAGCATTTT.

There are many counts of this clonotype. The J gene is TRBJ2-1, the V gene TRBV7-2; D is unresolved. The CDR3 consists of 11 residues. Per the germline V gene, CDR1 is SGHTA and CDR2 is FQGNSA. V was pared by 6 bases and J by 10 bases, with 10 bases between. The CDR3 sequence is CASRVGREQFF. In nucleotides, the CDR3 is TGTGCCAGCAGGGTCGGACGGGAGCAGTTCTTC. Supplemented by reference TRBV7-2 and TRBJ2-1, the full variable domain reads GAGVSQSPSNKVTEKGKDVELRCDPISGHTALYWYRQSLGQGLEFLIYFQGNSAPDKSGLPSDRFSAERTGGSVSTLTIQRTQQEDSAVYLCASRVGREQFFGPGTRLTVL.

This chain uses TRBV4-3 with TRBJ2-5; no reliable D call. CDR3 length equals 13 residues. The germline V and J ends were trimmed by 1 base and 0 bases, with 3 bases remaining between them. Germline V lookup: CDR1 LGHNA, CDR2 YSLEER. The CDR3 sequence is CASSQGNQETQYF. In DNA form, the CDR3 reads TGCGCCAGCAGCCAAGGCAACCAAGAGACCCAGTACTTC.

The chain is built from TRBV7-3 and TRBJ2-1; 9 bases agree with TRBD2. CDR1 is SGHTA, CDR2 FQGTGA, per germline. The J segment lost 7 bases and the V segment lost 3 bases, leaving 7 bases of the junction unmatched. The CDR3 loop spans 15 amino acids. Here the CDR3 DNA reads TGTGCCAGCAGCTTTAGCGGGGGTTCCCGGAATGAGCAGTTCTTC. Its translation: CASSFSGGSRNEQFF.